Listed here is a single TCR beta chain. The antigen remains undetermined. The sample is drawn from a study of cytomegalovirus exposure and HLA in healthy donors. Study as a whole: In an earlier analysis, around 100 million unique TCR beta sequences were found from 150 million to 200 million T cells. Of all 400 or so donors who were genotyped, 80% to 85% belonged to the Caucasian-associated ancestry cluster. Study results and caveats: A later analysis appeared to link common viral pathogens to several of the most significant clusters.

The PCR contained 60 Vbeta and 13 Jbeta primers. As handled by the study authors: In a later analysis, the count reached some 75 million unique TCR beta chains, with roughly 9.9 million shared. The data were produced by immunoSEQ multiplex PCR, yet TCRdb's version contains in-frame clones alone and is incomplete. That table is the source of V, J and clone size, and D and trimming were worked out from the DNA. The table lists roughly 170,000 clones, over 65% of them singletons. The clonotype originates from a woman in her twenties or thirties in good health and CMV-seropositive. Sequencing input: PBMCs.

In DNA, the CDR3 is TGTGCCAGCAGTCGAGGACTAGCGGAAACCGGGGAGCTGTTTTTT. As protein: CASSRGLAETGELFF. The chain recombines TRBV2 with TRBJ2-2; 10 bases align to TRBD2. Germline V gene data show CDR1 as SNHLY and CDR2 as FYNNEI. The J segment lost 5 bases and the V segment lost 5 bases, leaving 5 bases of the junction unmatched. The CDR3 covers 15 residues.